This TCR beta chain was retrieved from a study of T cells in Graves' hyperthyroidism and ophthalmopathy. The CDR3 is made up of 13 amino acids. Germline CDR1 reads KGHSH; CDR2 reads LQKENI. Trimming left V 5 bases short and J 4 bases short, with 9 bases between. The table lists this clonotype with a few counts. It was RNA transcripts that yielded the amplified TCR beta CDR3 regions. Using the HTBI primer set, a first-round RT-PCR was run on the TCR CDR3. TCRdb reprocessed the multiplex PCR reads with MiXCR, giving one entry per CDR3 protein. The sample lists hundreds of thousands of distinct CDR3 sequences; roughly 20% were seen once.

The sequence was collected from a man aged 30 to 39 with Graves' ophthalmopathy. The sequenced sample consisted of blood. The V and J genes are TRBV18 and TRBJ2-1, with D unclear. CDR3 loop: CASSDGRYNEQFF. The DNA for the CDR3 is TGTGCCAGCTCAGACGGCCGATACAATGAGCAGTTCTTC.